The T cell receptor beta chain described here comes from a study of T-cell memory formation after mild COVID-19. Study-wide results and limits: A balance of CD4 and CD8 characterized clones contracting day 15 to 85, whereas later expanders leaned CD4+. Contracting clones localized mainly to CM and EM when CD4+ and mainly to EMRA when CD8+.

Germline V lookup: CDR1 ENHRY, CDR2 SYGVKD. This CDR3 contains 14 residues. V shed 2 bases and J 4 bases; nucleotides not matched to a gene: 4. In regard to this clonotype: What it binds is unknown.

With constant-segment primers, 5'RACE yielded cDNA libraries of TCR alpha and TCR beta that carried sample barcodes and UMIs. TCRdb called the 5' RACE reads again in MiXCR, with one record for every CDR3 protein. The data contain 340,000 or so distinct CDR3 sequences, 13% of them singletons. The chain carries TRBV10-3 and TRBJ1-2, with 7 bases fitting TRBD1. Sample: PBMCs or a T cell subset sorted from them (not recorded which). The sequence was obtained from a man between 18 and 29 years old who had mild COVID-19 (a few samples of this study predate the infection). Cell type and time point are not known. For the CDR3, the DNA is TGTGCCATCAGTGAGCAAGGGGGCAGCTATGGCTACACCTTC. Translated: CAISEQGGSYGYTF.